This passage covers 18 T cell receptor beta chains from one sample sequenced in a study of shared clonotypes between healthy human individuals. Profiling relied on immunoSEQ multiplex PCR, and the TCRdb table lists in-frame clones only, not all of them. The data show 2 million to 3 million clones, 90% to 95% seen once. The sequencing sample was made of naive CD4+ T cells from PBMCs. Regarding subset: CD45RA+ positively selected. All receptors derive from a man aged 18 to 29 in good health. Some clones in this sample may be carry-over from other donors' samples.

A remark on this clone: Additional DNA sequences in this sample encode the identical CDR3. The chain recombines TRBV6-5 with TRBJ1-5, with 7 positions matching TRBD1. Germline V gene sequence: CDR1 MNHEY, CDR2 SVGAGI. This CDR3 region has 14 residues. The V segment lost 8 bases and the J segment 1 base; nucleotides outside the gene matches: 5. The CDR3 coding sequence is TGTGCCAGCGGGCCAGGGGGAAGCAATCAGCCCCAGCATTTT. Translating it yields CASGPGGSNQPQHF.

The chain links TRBV5-3 to TRBJ2-3; D perhaps matches TRBD2 (6 bases). TRBV5-3 is assigned to the ORF class and has an uncertain function. The V end was cut by 2 bases, the J end by 0 bases, with 10 bases between. The CDR3 has 15 amino acids. The CDR3 nucleotides read TGTGCCAGAAGCTTTGTGGCGGGAAGCACAGATACGCAGTATTTT. It yields the protein CARSFVAGSTDTQYF.

The V and J genes are TRBV7-2 and TRBJ2-1, with 16 bases aligning to TRBD2. J lost 8 bases, V lost 8 bases, and 12 bases had no gene match. The CDR3 spans 17 residues. Germline V gene sequence: CDR1 SGHTA, CDR2 FQGNSA. The CDR3 nucleotides are TGTGCCAGCGCGGGGACTAGCGGGAGGGCCGGATATTATGAGCAGTTCTTC. This codes for CASAGTSGRAGYYEQFF.

This clone occurred a few times. The gene calls are TRBV5-1 and TRBJ1-1; no firm D call. Trimming shortened V by 4 bases and J by 0 bases, and 7 bases separated the two germline ends. The CDR3 is 13 residues long. The germline V gene encodes CDR1 SGHRS and CDR2 YFSETQ. CDR3 residues: CASSIDLNTEAFF. Written as DNA, the CDR3 is TGCGCCAGCAGCATTGACCTGAACACTGAAGCTTTCTTT.

The rearrangement uses TRBV27 and TRBJ1-5; D ambiguous. The CDR3 is made up of 15 amino acids. The V gene's germline CDR1 is MNHEY and CDR2 SMNVEV (reference sequence). Trimming shortened V by 5 bases and J by 4 bases, and 15 bases separated the two germline ends. CDR3 bases: TGTGCCAGCAGTACCCATTTGCAGCCAAATCAGCCCCAGCATTTT. Amino acids: CASSTHLQPNQPQHF.

The genes are TRBV4-1 and TRBJ1-5; TRBD1 is a possible D gene (5 bases). In germline, CDR1 is MGHRA, CDR2 YSYEKL. This CDR3 comprises 15 residues. With 1 base removed from V and 7 bases from J, the gap between germline ends came to 14 bases. CDR3 nucleotide sequence: TGCGCCAGCAGCCAAGGGAGGAGGGGCGGGCAGCCCCAGCATTTT. Amino acids: CASSQGRRGGQPQHF.

This clone was seen a single time. This chain connects TRBV30 to TRBJ2-1, with 15 bases fitting TRBD2. J gave up 4 bases and V 0 bases, and 7 bases lay outside the gene matches. The CDR3 has 18 residues. Germline lookup yields CDR1 GTSNPN and CDR2 SVGIG (reference sequence). The CDR3 region is CAWSVGLAGGPGYNEQFF. The DNA for the CDR3 is TGTGCCTGGAGTGTAGGACTAGCGGGAGGGCCGGGGTACAATGAGCAGTTCTTC.

V gene TRBV4-1 combines with J gene TRBJ1-5; tentatively, D is TRBD1 (5 bases). V was trimmed by 4 bases and J by 8 bases, leaving 12 bases between them. The germline CDR1 and CDR2 sequences are MGHRA and YSYEKL. The CDR3 length is 13 residues. The DNA for the CDR3 is TGCGCCAGCAGCCGAGGGACCGCAGAGCCCCAGCATTTT. Encoded protein: CASSRGTAEPQHF.

This chain uses TRBV6-1 with TRBJ1-6; 9 positions agree with TRBD1. V shed 6 bases and J 7 bases; nucleotides not matched to a gene: 4. Germline V gene sequence: CDR1 MNHNS, CDR2 SASEGT. The CDR3 runs 14 residues. The CDR3 loop reads CASSAGQGNSPLHF. The CDR3 DNA sequence: TGTGCCAGCAGCGCCGGACAGGGGAATTCACCCCTCCACTTT.

The CDR3 nucleotides are TGTGCCAGTAGTATTGCCGCCACCGTACTCACTGAAGCTTTCTTT. Its translation is CASSIAATVLTEAFF. The chain employs TRBV19 and TRBJ1-1; D not certain. Trimming removed 3 bases from V and 4 bases from J, with 15 bases in between. The CDR3 has 15 amino acids. CDR1 and CDR2 from the germline V gene are LNHDA and SQIVND (reference sequence).

The genes are TRBV9 and TRBJ2-3; 7 nucleotides match TRBD2. Germline lookup yields CDR1 SGDLS and CDR2 YYNGEE. The trim removed 0 bases at V and 3 bases at J, leaving 7 bases unmatched. The CDR3 has 16 amino acids. CDR3 amino acids: CASSVGGGRMTDTQYF. CDR3 sequence (DNA): TGTGCCAGCAGCGTAGGGGGCGGGAGAATGACAGATACGCAGTATTTT.

This clone appeared a few times. The gene calls are TRBV9 and TRBJ1-1; D gene unclear. Germline values: CDR1 SGDLS, CDR2 YYNGEE. CDR3 length: 16 amino acids. Trimming left V 3 bases short and J 1 base short, with 16 bases between. CDR3 bases: TGTGCCAGCAGCGGTAGCATAGCGTGGGAGAACACTGAAGCTTTCTTT. This translates into CASSGSIAWENTEAFF.

The rearrangement joins TRBV28 to TRBJ2-5; 9 bases agree with TRBD2. CDR3 length equals 12 residues. Losses at the gene ends were 5 bases for V and 13 bases for J; bases not matched to a gene: 8. CDR1 MDHEN and CDR2 SYDVKM come from the germline V gene. CDR3 residues: CASSQGLARMYF. CDR3 bases: TGTGCCAGCAGTCAAGGACTAGCGCGAATGTACTTC. The full variable domain, its missing parts supplied by reference TRBV28 and TRBJ2-5, is DVKVTQSSRYLVKRTGEKVFLECVQDMDHENMFWYRQDPGLGLRLIYFSYDVKMKEKGDIPEGYSVSREKKERFSLILESASTNQTSMYLCASSQGLARMYFGPGTRLLVL.

The CDR3 sequence is CATTDRPNYGYTF. CDR3 sequence (DNA): TGTGCCACCACGGACAGACCTAACTATGGCTACACCTTC. The V and J genes are TRBV10-3 and TRBJ1-2, with a tentative D call TRBD1 (6 bases). Germline CDR1 ENHRY, CDR2 SYGVKD. This CDR3 is built from 13 residues. Trimming shortened V by 10 bases and J by 0 bases, and 12 bases separated the two germline ends.

CDR3 in DNA: TGTGCCAGCATACCCAACACAGGGACAGGGAGCTATGGCTACACCTTC. Encoded protein: CASIPNTGTGSYGYTF. The genes are TRBV7-9 and TRBJ1-2; 9 bases fit TRBD1. The V gene's germline CDR1 is SEHNR and CDR2 FQNEAQ (reference sequence). V was clipped by 7 bases and J by 4 bases; unmatched bases: 13. There are 16 residues in the CDR3.

J is TRBJ1-1 and V is TRBV7-9, with a possible D match to TRBD1 (5 bases). V lost 5 bases, J lost 0 bases, and 10 bases lay in between. The CDR3 runs 14 residues. Germline loops: CDR1 SEHNR, CDR2 FQNEAQ (reference sequence). CDR3 nucleotides: TGTGCCAGCAGCCCGGGGGATGTGAACACTGAAGCTTTCTTT. It encodes CASSPGDVNTEAFF.

The rearrangement uses TRBV4-1 and TRBJ2-5, with D possibly being TRBD1 (7 bases). The CDR3 covers 16 residues. Looked up from germline, CDR1 is MGHRA and CDR2 is YSYEKL. Deletions cut 4 bases from V and 0 bases from J, with 15 bases between. CDR3 sequence: CASSLIPGGYQETQYF. The CDR3 DNA reads as TGCGCCAGCAGCCTTATCCCAGGGGGGTACCAAGAGACCCAGTACTTC.

The chain is built from TRBV18 and TRBJ2-5, with 7 bases lining up with TRBD2. The DNA end is more similar to TRBJ2-7, so the J call may be wrong. Germline values: CDR1 KGHSH, CDR2 LQKENI. The CDR3 covers 13 residues. The CDR3 nucleotides are TGTGCCAGCTCACGGGAGGGGAGGAACGAGCAGTACTTC. This sequence encodes CASSREGRNEQYF.